These 28 T cell receptor beta chains were sequenced from one sample in a study of blood T cell repertoires in COVID-19. Method: immunoSEQ multiplex PCR; TCRdb's copy keeps in-frame clones and lacks some. Among 61,000 or so clones listed, 80% to 90% were seen once. Sequences were obtained from peripheral blood. Source of these receptors: a woman of 80 years or more with active COVID-19.

This chain links TRBV7-2 with TRBJ2-7; 11 bases match TRBD2. Germline CDR1 and CDR2: SGHTA and FQGNSA. After removal of 5 bases from V and 0 bases from J, the junction contained 12 bases not matched to a gene. The CDR3 runs to 18 residues. DNA for the CDR3: TGTGCCAGCAGCCGGAACCCGGGACTAGCGGTTCTCTCCTACGAGCAGTACTTC. Protein sequence: CASSRNPGLAVLSYEQYF.

CDR3 bases: TGTGCCAGCAGTGAGCTTAGGACAGATCAGCCCCAGCATTTT. Its protein is CASSELRTDQPQHF. V is TRBV2 and J is TRBJ1-5; a weak D match, TRBD1 (6 bases). Germline V CDR1 and CDR2: SNHLY, FYNNEI. The length of the CDR3 is 14 residues. The V end was cut by 3 bases, the J end by 5 bases, with 11 bases between.

The sample holds one count of this clone. The V and J genes are TRBV3-1 (or the pseudogene TRBV3-2) and TRBJ2-3; no firm D call. Looked up from germline, CDR1 is LGHDT and CDR2 is YNNKEL (reference sequence). The CDR3 loop spans 13 amino acids. V was trimmed by 0 bases and J by 6 bases, leaving 7 bases between them. The CDR3 region has the DNA TGTGCCAGCAGCCAAGAGAAGCGTGATACGCAGTATTTT. Translation gives CASSQEKRDTQYF.

This rearrangement joins TRBV9 to TRBJ1-1; D is perhaps TRBD1 (5 bases). CDR1 SGDLS and CDR2 YYNGEE come from the germline V gene. V lost 0 bases, J lost 4 bases, and 10 bases lay in between. The CDR3 consists of 14 residues. The CDR3, as DNA: TGTGCCAGCAGCGTAGCGGCCGGGGGCACTGAAGCTTTCTTT. Its translation: CASSVAAGGTEAFF.

V gene TRBV4-1 combines with J gene TRBJ1-2; D gene ambiguous. V was trimmed by 1 base and J by 7 bases, leaving 16 bases between them. Germline loops: CDR1 MGHRA, CDR2 YSYEKL. This CDR3 region has 15 residues. CDR3 sequence: CASSQGLRGKGGYTF. DNA for the CDR3: TGCGCCAGCAGCCAAGGACTGCGGGGAAAAGGTGGCTACACCTTC.

The chain joins TRBV18 to TRBJ2-7; 10 bases are shared with TRBD2. CDR1 KGHSH and CDR2 LQKENI come from the germline V gene. With V trimmed by 4 bases and J by 1 base, 7 bases remained unmatched. The CDR3 sequence is 16 residues long. CDR3 sequence: CASSQASGGQSYEQYF. CDR3 DNA: TGTGCCAGCTCACAGGCTAGCGGGGGCCAGTCCTACGAGCAGTACTTC.

The V gene is TRBV19, the J gene TRBJ1-2; TRBD1 matches 8 bases. The CDR3 spans 16 residues. The germline V gene encodes CDR1 LNHDA and CDR2 SQIVND (reference sequence). With V trimmed by 5 bases and J by 4 bases, 12 bases remained unmatched. In DNA, the CDR3 is TGTGCCAGTAGTCCCGAAGGGGCAGGGGGCGGCTATGGCTACACCTTC. Protein: CASSPEGAGGGYGYTF.

The chain links TRBV5-1 to TRBJ1-5, with a tentative D call TRBD1 (5 bases). V gave up 0 bases and J gave up 5 bases, with 15 bases separating them. The CDR3 runs 16 residues. CDR1 is SGHRS, CDR2 YFSETQ, per germline. The CDR3 spells CASSLEGRAGDQPQHF. CDR3 nucleotides: TGCGCCAGCAGCTTGGAAGGCAGGGCGGGGGATCAGCCCCAGCATTTT.

The genes are TRBV7-2 and TRBJ1-6, with D uncertain. The CDR3 extends over 15 amino acids. Trimming stripped 3 bases from V and 0 bases from J, with 6 bases between. Germline assignment: CDR1 SGHTA and CDR2 FQGNSA. CDR3 region: CASSLGSSYNSPLHF. Written as DNA, the CDR3 is TGTGCCAGCAGCTTGGGGAGCTCCTATAATTCACCCCTCCACTTT.

This clone has just a few counts. The V and J genes are TRBV7-2 and TRBJ2-2; TRBD2 agrees at 13 bases. V lost 4 bases and J lost 6; bases outside the gene matches: 8. This CDR3 spans 17 amino acids. Germline V CDR1 and CDR2: SGHTA, FQGNSA. CDR3 sequence: CASSSAGTSGVAGELFF. For the CDR3, the DNA is TGTGCCAGCAGCTCCGCCGGGACTAGCGGGGTTGCCGGGGAGCTGTTTTTT.

The rearrangement uses TRBV7-6 and TRBJ2-1; 10 nucleotides agree with TRBD2. Per the germline V gene, CDR1 is SGHVS and CDR2 is FNYEAQ. CDR3 length: 16 amino acids. The trim removed 5 bases at V and 1 base at J, leaving 5 bases unmatched. This CDR3 reads CASSLRTSGSYNEQFF. For the CDR3, the DNA is TGTGCCAGCAGCCTACGGACTAGCGGATCCTACAATGAGCAGTTCTTC.

The chain is built from TRBV4-3 and TRBJ2-1, with 9 bases fitting TRBD1. The germline CDR1 and CDR2 sequences are LGHNA and YSLEER. This CDR3 is 15 amino acids long. The junction had 13 bases not matched to a gene; V was cut back by 4 bases and J by 12 bases. CDR3 nucleotide sequence: TGCGCCAGCAGCCGTTGGGACAGGGATTTATTGGGGCAGTTCTTC. Translated, it gives CASSRWDRDLLGQFF.

The chain employs TRBV24-1 and TRBJ1-2, with D possibly being TRBD1 (5 bases). Between the trimmed V and J ends, which lost 4 bases and 8 bases, there was a span of 19 bases. Germline CDR1 reads KGHDR; CDR2 reads SFDVKD. The CDR3 extends over 15 amino acids. The CDR3 DNA follows: TGTGCCACCAGTGACCGTGGACACTCCGAACTCGGCTACACCTTC. Encoded protein: CATSDRGHSELGYTF.

The rearrangement uses TRBV6-2 or TRBV6-3 and TRBJ2-7; 10 bases fit TRBD1. V dropped 5 bases and J dropped 3; count of bases not matched to a gene: 7. CDR1 MNHEY and CDR2 SVGEGT come from the germline V gene. The CDR3 has 15 residues. Here the CDR3 DNA reads TGTGCCAGCAGTATCCCCAGGACAGGGGGCTACGAGCAGTACTTC. It yields the protein CASSIPRTGGYEQYF.

This sequence joins TRBV4-3 and TRBJ2-7; 8 positions agree with TRBD2. V was pared by 0 bases and J by 6 bases, with 7 bases of the junction left unmatched. Germline V lookup: CDR1 LGHNA, CDR2 YSLEER. This CDR3 contains 15 residues. CDR3: CASSQEGSGAGEQYF. The CDR3 nucleotides are TGCGCCAGCAGCCAAGAGGGTAGCGGGGCTGGCGAGCAGTACTTC.

The V and J genes are TRBV18 and TRBJ2-1, with 10 bases aligning to TRBD2. CDR1 and CDR2 (germline): KGHSH, LQKENI. This CDR3 contains 15 residues. Losses at the gene ends were 2 bases for V and 8 bases for J; bases not matched to a gene: 6. The CDR3 DNA reads TGTGCCAGCTCACCAAAGCGGGGGGGCATCGATGAGCAGTTCTTC. Translating gives CASSPKRGGIDEQFF.

This chain links TRBV23-1 with TRBJ2-4, with 10 bases that match TRBD2. TRBV23-1 is an open reading frame, and its role is uncertain. V was clipped by 5 bases and J by 0 bases; unmatched bases: 10. The CDR3 spans 18 residues. The DNA of the CDR3 is TGCGCCAGCAGTTCGGCCCTAGCGGGGGCCCTAGCCAAAAACATTCAGTACTTC. Translating it yields CASSSALAGALAKNIQYF.

The J gene is TRBJ2-7, the V gene TRBV4-1, with D possibly being TRBD1 (5 bases). There are 14 residues in the CDR3. Germline CDR1 MGHRA, CDR2 YSYEKL. The V end was cut by 4 bases, the J end by 0 bases, with 10 bases between. CDR3 nucleotides: TGCGCCAGCAGCCTGAGACAGAGCTCCTACGAGCAGTACTTC. Translated, it gives CASSLRQSSYEQYF.

V is TRBV6-5 and J is TRBJ1-1, with D unresolved. The germline CDR1 and CDR2 sequences are MNHEY and SVGAGI. CDR3 length: 14 amino acids. V lost 10 bases, J lost 1 base, and 16 bases lay in between. The CDR3: CAIVPRVGNTEAFF. The CDR3, as DNA: TGTGCCATAGTCCCGCGGGTGGGGAACACTGAAGCTTTCTTT.

The chain combines TRBV5-1 with TRBJ1-1; D might be TRBD1 (6 bases). Trimming removed 4 bases from V and 3 bases from J, with 16 bases in between. Germline V gives CDR1 SGHRS, CDR2 YFSETQ. The CDR3 loop spans 15 amino acids. In DNA, the CDR3 is TGCGCCAGCAGCCTCCTACAGGGTGGCGACACTGAAGCTTTCTTT. It is translated as CASSLLQGGDTEAFF. Full variable domain (rest looked up from reference TRBV5-1 and TRBJ1-1): KAGVTQTPRYLIKTRGQQVTLSCSPISGHRSVSWYQQTPGQGLQFLFEYFSETQRNKGNFPGRFSGRQFSNSRSEMNVSTLELGDSALYLCASSLLQGGDTEAFFGQGTRLTVV.

The J gene is TRBJ2-1, the V gene TRBV7-2; 9 nucleotides line up with TRBD1. CDR3 length: 15 residues. From germline, CDR1 is SGHTA and CDR2 FQGNSA. With V trimmed by 5 bases and J by 7 bases, 9 bases remained unmatched. CDR3: CASSRRQGGRNEQFF. The CDR3 nucleotides are TGTGCCAGCAGCAGAAGACAGGGGGGCAGGAATGAGCAGTTCTTC.

This clone came up once. The V and J genes are TRBV5-1 and TRBJ2-3; the D gene is possibly TRBD2 (6 bases). The germline V gene has CDR1 SGHRS and CDR2 YFSETQ. CDR3 length: 15 amino acids. The germline V and J ends were trimmed by 3 bases and 0 bases, with 11 bases remaining between them. Here the CDR3 DNA reads TGCGCCAGCAGCTCGGCGGGGTACAGCACAGATACGCAGTATTTT. It specifies CASSSAGYSTDTQYF.

V usage is TRBV6-4 and J usage is TRBJ1-6; no definite D call. CDR1 and CDR2 (germline): MRHNA, SNTAGT. V lost 2 bases and J lost 7, with 6 bases in between. This CDR3 has 13 residues. The chain's CDR3 is CASSDGRNSPLHF. CDR3 nucleotide sequence: TGTGCCAGCAGTGACGGGCGAAATTCACCCCTCCACTTT.

This chain connects TRBV4-3 to TRBJ1-1; TRBD1 agrees at 7 bases. The V gene's germline CDR1 is LGHNA and CDR2 YSLEER. V gave up 0 bases and J gave up 12 bases; unmatched junction bases: 10. The CDR3 is 14 amino acids. The CDR3, as DNA: TGCGCCAGCAGCCAAGATCTAGGGGGCAGGGTACCTTTCTTT. Protein: CASSQDLGGRVPFF.

This chain links TRBV3-1 (or the pseudogene TRBV3-2) with TRBJ2-2; TRBD2 might be the D (5 bases). The CDR3 extends over 15 amino acids. V shed 1 base and J shed 6 bases, with 12 bases lying between them. CDR1 is LGHDT and CDR2 is YNNKEL in the germline V gene (reference sequence). This CDR3 reads CASSQVIPGSGELFF. The CDR3 DNA reads TGTGCCAGCAGCCAAGTGATACCGGGATCCGGGGAGCTGTTTTTT.

The chain couples TRBV28 to TRBJ1-1, with 10 bases that match TRBD1. The J segment lost 5 bases and the V segment lost 7 bases, leaving 10 bases of the junction unmatched. This CDR3 is built from 15 residues. CDR1 is MDHEN, CDR2 SYDVKM, per germline. For the CDR3, the DNA is TGTGCCAGCACCCAATCCGGGACAGGGGTGACTGAAGCTTTCTTT. It specifies CASTQSGTGVTEAFF.

A single count supports this clone. The CDR3 here is CASSPAGTAIYNEQFF. CDR3 sequence (DNA): TGCGCCAGCAGCCCCGCCGGGACAGCGATCTACAATGAGCAGTTCTTC. V and J are TRBV5-1 and TRBJ2-1; 7 positions match TRBD1. The V segment lost 4 bases and the J segment 3 bases; nucleotides outside the gene matches: 10. This CDR3 is built from 16 residues. Germline assignment: CDR1 SGHRS and CDR2 YFSETQ. Based on the CDR3 plus reference TRBV5-1 and TRBJ2-1, the full variable domain is KAGVTQTPRYLIKTRGQQVTLSCSPISGHRSVSWYQQTPGQGLQFLFEYFSETQRNKGNFPGRFSGRQFSNSRSEMNVSTLELGDSALYLCASSPAGTAIYNEQFFGPGTRLTVL.

The chain employs TRBV27 and TRBJ2-5; 7 bases agree with TRBD2. V was clipped by 6 bases and J by 10 bases; unmatched bases: 11. Germline V gene sequence: CDR1 MNHEY, CDR2 SMNVEV (reference sequence). The CDR3 length is 13 residues. In nucleotides, the CDR3 is TGTGCCAGCAGCCTTAGTCGGGGGGAGGGCCAGTACTTC. Protein product: CASSLSRGEGQYF.